Below, 2 T cell receptor beta chains from the same sample are listed, as sequenced in a study of T cell repertoires in cytomegalovirus infection (dated by TCRdb to about 2019). The sequencing machine was an Illumina HiSeq 1500. The public reads were run again by TCRdb, first through fastp at Q25 and then through MiXCR, and only productive beta chains were kept. Identical CDR3 protein sequences are pooled into one entry, listed with their most common genes and DNA. In all, the sample holds about 260,000 distinct CDR3 sequences, and approximately 14% of those were seen once. Jointly, the top ten make up roughly 8.9% of the sample. The sample taken for sequencing was PBMCs. The receptors originated from a human donor in good health (CMV status not recorded). Some clones in this sample may be carry-over from other donors' samples.

This clonotype appeared many times. V usage is TRBV7-9 and J usage is TRBJ2-4; a possible D gene is TRBD2 (5 bases). This CDR3 is 16 amino acids long. The V and J ends lost 5 bases and 0 bases respectively, with 14 bases between them. Germline V gene lookup returns CDR1 SEHNR and CDR2 FQNEAQ (reference sequence). CDR3 residues: CASSIDAGLAKNIQYF. The CDR3 nucleotides read TGTGCCAGCAGCATAGATGCCGGACTAGCCAAAAACATTCAGTACTTC.

This chain links TRBV12-5 with TRBJ2-6; no reliable D call. V gave up 6 bases and J gave up 0 bases, with 3 bases separating them. This CDR3 has 13 residues. Germline V gene lookup returns CDR1 LGHNT and CDR2 FRNRAP. CDR3 coding DNA: TGTGCTAGTGGGGGCTCTGGGGCCAACGTCCTGACTTTC. Its protein product is CASGGSGANVLTF. The full variable domain, its missing parts supplied by reference TRBV12-5 and TRBJ2-6, is DARVTQTPRHKVTEMGQEVTMRCQPILGHNTVFWYRQTMMQGLELLAYFRNRAPLDDSGMPKDRFSAEMPDATLATLKIQPSEPRDSAVYFCASGGSGANVLTFGAGSRLTVL.